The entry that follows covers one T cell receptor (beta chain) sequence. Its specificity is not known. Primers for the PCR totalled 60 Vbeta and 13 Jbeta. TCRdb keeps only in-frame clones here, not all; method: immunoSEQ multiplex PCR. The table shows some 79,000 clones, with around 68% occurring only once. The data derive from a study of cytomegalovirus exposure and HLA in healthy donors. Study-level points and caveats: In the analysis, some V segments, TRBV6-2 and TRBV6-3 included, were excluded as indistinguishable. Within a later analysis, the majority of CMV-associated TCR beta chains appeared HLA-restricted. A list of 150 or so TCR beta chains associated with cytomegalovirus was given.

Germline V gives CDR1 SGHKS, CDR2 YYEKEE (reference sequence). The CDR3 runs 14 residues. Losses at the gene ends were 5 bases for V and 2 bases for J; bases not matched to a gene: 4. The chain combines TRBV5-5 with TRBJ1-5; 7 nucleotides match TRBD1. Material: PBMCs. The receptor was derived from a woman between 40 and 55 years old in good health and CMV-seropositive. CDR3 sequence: CASRDGTGNQPQHF. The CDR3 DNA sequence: TGTGCCAGCAGGGACGGGACAGGCAATCAGCCCCAGCATTTT.